This TCR beta chain was documented in a study of T cells in Graves' hyperthyroidism and ophthalmopathy. Isolation of PBMCs was performed on about 9.9 ml fresh peripheral blood. This clonotype was observed many times. There were TCR beta CDR3 regions amplified from RNA transcripts. An initial round of RT-PCR targeting the TCR CDR3 relied on the HTBI primer set. TCRdb called the multiplex PCR reads again in MiXCR, with one record for every CDR3 protein. The sample yields 250,000 to 400,000 distinct CDR3 sequences, roughly 13% seen once. From germline, CDR1 is SGHTA and CDR2 FQGNSA. V trimming: 5 bases; J trimming: 4 bases; junction bases outside the gene matches: 3. The CDR3 is 13 residues long.

V gene TRBV7-2 combines with J gene TRBJ1-1; 8 positions match TRBD1. The TCR was taken from a woman aged 40 to 50 with Graves' ophthalmopathy. Source material: blood. CDR3 nucleotide sequence: TGTGCCAGCAGCCGACAGGGGACCACTGAAGCTTTCTTT. Translating gives CASSRQGTTEAFF. Complete variable domain (other parts from reference TRBV7-2 and TRBJ1-1): GAGVSQSPSNKVTEKGKDVELRCDPISGHTALYWYRQSLGQGLEFLIYFQGNSAPDKSGLPSDRFSAERTGGSVSTLTIQRTQQEDSAVYLCASSRQGTTEAFFGQGTRLTVV.